This T cell receptor beta chain was observed in a study of response to subunit inactivated influenza vaccine. This clonotype appeared a few times. V lost 6 bases and J lost 6, with 12 bases in between. The CDR3 is made up of 13 amino acids. TCRdb re-derived calls from the RT-PCR reads in MiXCR, one entry per CDR3 protein. In the table there are 650,000 to 800,000 distinct CDR3 sequences, roughly 20% of which are singletons. The clonotype originates from a man in his fifties or sixties who received an inactivated influenza vaccine. The material sequenced was PBMCs from blood, taken 5 to 6 days after vaccination. The rearrangement uses TRBV12-3 or TRBV12-4 and TRBJ2-4, with TRBD1 as a possible D gene (5 bases). The CDR3 region is CASSDRNSNIQYF. The DNA of the CDR3 is TGTGCCAGCAGCGACAGAAATTCAAACATTCAGTACTTC.